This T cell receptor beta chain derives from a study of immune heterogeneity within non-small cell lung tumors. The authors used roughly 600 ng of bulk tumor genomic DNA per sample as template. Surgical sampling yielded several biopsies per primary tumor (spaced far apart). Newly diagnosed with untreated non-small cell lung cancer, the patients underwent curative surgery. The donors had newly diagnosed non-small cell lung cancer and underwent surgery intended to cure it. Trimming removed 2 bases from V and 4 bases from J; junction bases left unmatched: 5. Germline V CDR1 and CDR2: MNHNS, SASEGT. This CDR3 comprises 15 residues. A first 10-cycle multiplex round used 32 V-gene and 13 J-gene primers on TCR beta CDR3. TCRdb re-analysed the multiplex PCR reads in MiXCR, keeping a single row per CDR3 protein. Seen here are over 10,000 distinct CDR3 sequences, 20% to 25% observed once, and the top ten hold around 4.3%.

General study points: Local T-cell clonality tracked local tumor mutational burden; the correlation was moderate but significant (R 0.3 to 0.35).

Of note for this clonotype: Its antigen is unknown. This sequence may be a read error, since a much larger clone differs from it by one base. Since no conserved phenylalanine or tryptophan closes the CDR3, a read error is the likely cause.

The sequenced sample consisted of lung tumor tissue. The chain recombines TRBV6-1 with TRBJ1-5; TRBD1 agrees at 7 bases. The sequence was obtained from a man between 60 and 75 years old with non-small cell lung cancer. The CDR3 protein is CASSESQGNNQPQHC. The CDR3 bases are TGTGCCAGCAGTGAATCACAGGGGAATAATCAGCCCCAGCATTGT.